This T cell receptor beta chain was sequenced in a study of tissue T cells after allogeneic stem cell transplantation. The sample's time point: mouse harvest day 14 after allogeneic transplant. Mouse grafts combined 10^7 T-cell-depleted bone marrow cells with 10^6 splenic CD5+ T cells. B6 (H2b) cells into BALB/c (H2d) mice; tissues taken at day 7 or 14. The J segment lost 2 bases and the V segment lost 2 bases, leaving 3 bases of the junction unmatched. Germline lookup yields CDR1 SNHLY and CDR2 FYNGKV (reference sequence). The CDR3 runs 15 residues. Clones were read by immunoSEQ multiplex PCR, and TCRdb kept only the in-frame ones, dropping some. The data show about 3,500 clones, roughly 50% seen once. Concerning this clone itself: Its antigen is unidentified. Germline and genes here are mouse. The missing CDR3 end, 1 residue past where the read stops, is filled in from the germline J gene.

Study results and limitations: Alloreactivity or antigen specificity of tissue TCRs was not determined; some clones might be host cells.

The chain carries TRBV3 and TRBJ1-3; 7 bases fit TRBD1. The receptor's source is a female BALB/c mouse given C57BL/6 T cells with graft-versus-host disease after an allogeneic hematopoietic cell transplant. Sequenced: gut tissue. CDR3 protein: CASSLRGQAGNTLYF. The DNA read from the CDR3 is TGTGCCAGCAGCTTAAGGGGGCAGGCTGGAAATACGCTCTAT. Supplemented by reference TRBV3 and TRBJ1-3, the full variable domain reads GPKVLQIPSHQIIDMGQMVTLNCDPVSNHLYFYWYKQILGQQMEFLVNFYNGKVMEKSKLFKDQFSVERPDGSYFTLKIQPTALEDSAVYFCASSLRGQAGNTLYFGEGSRLIVV.